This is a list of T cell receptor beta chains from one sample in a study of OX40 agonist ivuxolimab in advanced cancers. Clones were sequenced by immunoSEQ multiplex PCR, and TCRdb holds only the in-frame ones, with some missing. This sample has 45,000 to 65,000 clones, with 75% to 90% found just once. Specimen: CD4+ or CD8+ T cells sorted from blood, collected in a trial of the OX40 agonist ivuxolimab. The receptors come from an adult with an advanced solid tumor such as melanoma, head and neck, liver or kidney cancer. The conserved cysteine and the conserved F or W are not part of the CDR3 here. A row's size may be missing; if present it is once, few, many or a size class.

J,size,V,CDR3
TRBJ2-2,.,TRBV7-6,ASTGTGELF
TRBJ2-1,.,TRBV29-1,SSQENEQF
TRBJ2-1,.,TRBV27,ASSPAITGNNEQF
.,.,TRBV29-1,SVPGGPYEQY
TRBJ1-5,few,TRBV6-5,ASSYKVNQPQH
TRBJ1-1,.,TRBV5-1,ASSLWQNTEAF
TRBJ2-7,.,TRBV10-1,ASSDPALSYEQY
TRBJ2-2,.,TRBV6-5,ASTLTSGETGELF
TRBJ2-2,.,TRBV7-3,ASSPSTGELF
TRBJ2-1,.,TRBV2,ASSDGLAGGLTEQF
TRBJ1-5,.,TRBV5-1,ASSQGRHGRNQPQH
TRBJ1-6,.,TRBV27,ASSGGDRELYNSPLH
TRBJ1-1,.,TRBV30,AWSRGLKNTEAF
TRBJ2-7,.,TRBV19,ASSADRDSTKQY
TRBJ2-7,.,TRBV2,ASSEALGTGIRYEQY
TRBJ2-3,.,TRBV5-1,ASSLGDYTDTQY
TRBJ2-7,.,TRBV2,ASSDGRLYEQY
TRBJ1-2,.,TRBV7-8,ASSPGEVPYYGYT
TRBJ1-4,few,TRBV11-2,ASSLTQPRIPTNEKLF
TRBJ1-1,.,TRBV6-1,ASSEQGITEAF
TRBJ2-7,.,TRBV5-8,ASSLVGSSYEQY
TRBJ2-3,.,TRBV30,AWSETGASTDTQY
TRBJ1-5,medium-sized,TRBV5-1,ASRPDRNQPQH
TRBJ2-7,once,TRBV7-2,ASSLADDYEQY
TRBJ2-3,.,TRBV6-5,ASSYSGTDTQY
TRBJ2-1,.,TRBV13,ASSPATGVPGRGGEQF
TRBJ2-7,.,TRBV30,AWTQRTGYEQY
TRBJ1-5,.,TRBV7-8,ASSLDQAPTHIEPQH
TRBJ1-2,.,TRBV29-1,SVSKWEGRVYGYT
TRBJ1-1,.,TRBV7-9,ASSGGTAEAF
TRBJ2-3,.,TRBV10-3,AISERSGGNTDTQY